Listed below are T cell receptor beta chains from one sample, sequenced in a study of OX40 agonist ivuxolimab in advanced cancers. Measured with immunoSEQ multiplex PCR; TCRdb has only the in-frame clones, and not every one. The table lists roughly 48,000 clones, 84% of them singletons. The specimen comprised CD4+ or CD8+ T cells sorted from blood, sampled in a trial of the OX40 agonist ivuxolimab. The receptors were sampled from an adult with an advanced solid tumor such as melanoma, head and neck, liver or kidney cancer. Each CDR3 is given with its conserved first and last residue. D genes are given only for firm matches. A clone size is listed for some rows: how often the clone was seen (once, few, many), or a class if it is expanded.

D gene	clone size	CDR3 length	V gene	J gene	CDR3 protein	CDR3 DNA
NA	NA	15	TRBV28	TRBJ1-4	CASSLVPGGEEKLFF	TGTGCCAGCAGTTTAGTCCCGGGGGGAGAGGAAAAACTGTTTTTT
TRBD2	few	14	TRBV7-8	TRBJ2-7	CASSGLAGSYEQYF	TGTGCCAGCAGCGGACTAGCCGGGTCCTACGAGCAGTACTTC
NA	NA	13	TRBV6-5	TRBJ1-1	CASSPPGNTEAFF	TGTGCCAGCAGCCCCCCGGGGAACACTGAAGCTTTCTTT
NA	NA	15	TRBV12-5	TRBJ2-1	CASGPGGDRDNEQFF	TGTGCTAGTGGTCCGGGGGGGGACAGAGACAATGAGCAGTTCTTC
NA	once	16	TRBV7-2	TRBJ1-5	CASSLGAGRVNQPQHF	TGTGCCAGCAGCTTAGGGGCAGGGCGAGTCAATCAGCCCCAGCATTTT
NA	NA	16	TRBV11-2	TRBJ2-7	CASSPRRGGLPYEQYF	TGTGCCAGCAGCCCCAGGAGGGGTGGACTTCCCTACGAGCAGTACTTC
NA	NA	13	TRBV6-1	TRBJ1-3	CASATVRLSTIYF	TGTGCCAGCGCCACGGTGAGGTTAAGCACCATATATTTT
TRBD2	once	16	TRBV10-1	TRBJ2-1	CASRRTGTSGSNEQFF	TGCGCCAGCAGACGGACGGGGACTAGCGGGAGCAATGAGCAGTTCTTC
TRBD1	NA	14	TRBV5-4	TRBJ2-5	CASSFGDRVGTQYF	TGTGCCAGCAGCTTTGGGGACAGGGTGGGGACCCAGTACTTC
TRBD2	NA	16	TRBV5-1	TRBJ2-3	CASSPGTSGSTDTQYF	TGCGCCAGCAGCCCCGGGACTAGCGGAAGCACAGATACGCAGTATTTT
NA	NA	17	TRBV7-8	TRBJ2-7	CASSHRASFSRAGEQYF	TGTGCCAGCAGTCACAGGGCGAGCTTCTCACGAGCCGGCGAGCAGTACTTC
NA	NA	16	TRBV4-2	TRBJ2-7	CASSQGPRSYDYEQYF	TGTGCCAGCAGCCAAGGACCGAGGAGTTACGACTACGAGCAGTACTTC
NA	NA	15	TRBV19	TRBJ1-3	CASSTPTGNGNTIYF	TGTGCCAGTAGTACCCCTACAGGCAATGGAAACACCATATATTTT
NA	NA	15	TRBV30	TRBJ1-5	CAWSVGHGSNQPQHF	TGTGCCTGGAGTGTGGGCCATGGGAGCAATCAGCCCCAGCATTTT
NA	NA	15	TRBV18	TRBJ2-7	CASLNDRDPLHEQYF	TGTGCCAGCTTGAACGACCGGGACCCCCTCCACGAGCAGTACTTC
NA	NA	17	TRBV7-2	TRBJ1-5	CASSSQVGGVLGQPQHF	TGTGCCAGCAGCAGCCAGGTCGGGGGTGTCCTAGGGCAGCCCCAGCATTTT
NA	NA	14	TRBV27	TRBJ1-5	CASSLVDSGQPQHF	TGTGCCAGCAGTTTGGTGGATTCAGGGCAGCCCCAGCATTTT
NA	NA	14	TRBV4-3	TRBJ1-1	CASSQEKGYTEAFF	TGCGCCAGCAGCCAAGAAAAGGGATACACTGAAGCTTTCTTT
NA	NA	14	TRBV29-1	TRBJ2-1	CSVVGGSSYNEQFF	TGCAGCGTTGTTGGCGGCAGCTCCTACAATGAGCAGTTCTTC
NA	NA	11	TRBV28	TRBJ2-7	CASSLGHEQYF	TGTGCCAGCAGTTTAGGTCACGAGCAGTACTTC
NA	NA	15	TRBV5-6	TRBJ2-7	CASSPRGVGKSEQYF	TGTGCCAGCAGCCCACGCGGGGTGGGTAAGAGCGAGCAGTACTTC
TRBD1	NA	14	TRBV15	TRBJ1-1	CATSRDRGWGEAFF	TGTGCCACCAGCAGGGACAGGGGGTGGGGTGAAGCTTTCTTT
NA	NA	15	TRBV6-5	TRBJ2-3	CASSAGLTSTDTQYF	TGTGCCAGCAGTGCCGGCTTAACTAGCACAGATACGCAGTATTTT
TRBD2	few	16	TRBV19	TRBJ2-3	CASSIVTSGSTDTQYF	TGTGCCAGTAGTATAGTGACTAGCGGAAGCACAGATACGCAGTATTTT
NA	few	15	TRBV4-1	TRBJ1-2	CASSQSSGRGYGYTF	TGCGCCAGCAGCCAATCCTCTGGCCGGGGCTATGGCTACACCTTC
NA	once	15	TRBV19	TRBJ2-1	CASSIVAVSYNEQFF	TGTGCCAGTAGTATAGTAGCGGTCTCCTACAATGAGCAGTTCTTC
TRBD1	NA	16	TRBV2	TRBJ2-2	CASSGVGTGVTGELFF	TGTGCCAGCAGTGGGGTAGGGACAGGGGTCACCGGGGAGCTGTTTTTT
NA	NA	14	TRBV27	TRBJ1-6	CASSIRDTVSPLHF	TGTGCCAGCAGTATCCGGGACACCGTTTCACCCCTCCACTTT
NA	NA	14	TRBV7-9	TRBJ2-7	CASSLEGAGKVPGF	TGTGCCAGCAGCTTAGAGGGCGCGGGGAAGGTACCAGGCTTC
TRBD1	NA	14	TRBV7-9	TRBJ2-5	CASSVARGLGTQYF	TGTGCCAGCAGCGTAGCCAGGGGGCTGGGGACCCAGTACTTC
NA	NA	14	TRBV4-1	TRBJ2-7	CASSPRESSYEQYF	TGCGCCAGCAGCCCCAGGGAGAGCTCCTACGAGCAGTACTTC
NA	few	13	TRBV7-9	TRBJ2-7	CASSLVERDEQYF	TGTGCCAGCAGCTTAGTTGAGAGGGACGAGCAGTACTTC
NA	NA	15	TRBV6-1	TRBJ2-7	CASTPGQSRFYEQYF	TGTGCCAGCACCCCCGGACAAAGTAGATTTTACGAGCAGTACTTC
NA	NA	11	TRBV27	TRBJ1-4	CASGQPEKLFF	TGTGCCAGCGGACAGCCTGAAAAACTGTTTTTT
TRBD1	NA	14	TRBV11-3	TRBJ2-5	CASSKNRGQETQYF	TGTGCCAGCAGCAAAAACAGGGGACAAGAGACCCAGTACTTC
NA	NA	15	TRBV7-2	TRBJ2-7	CASSLEQGYSYEQYF	TGTGCCAGCAGCTTAGAACAGGGCTACTCCTACGAGCAGTACTTC
NA	NA	13	TRBV18	TRBJ1-2	CASSPGPNYGYTF	TGTGCCAGCTCACCGGGACCTAACTATGGCTACACCTTC
TRBD2	once	16	TRBV7-2	TRBJ2-1	CASSLDVSGGASEQFF	TGTGCCAGCAGCTTAGATGTTAGCGGGGGGGCCAGTGAGCAGTTCTTC
NA	NA	13	TRBV14	TRBJ1-2	CASSQAMGYGYTF	TGTGCCAGCAGCCAAGCAATGGGCTATGGCTACACCTTC
NA	NA	12	TRBV7-2	TRBJ2-5	CASSSSRETQYF	TGTGCCAGCAGCTCCTCCCGGGAGACCCAGTACTTC
NA	once	14	TRBV10-3	TRBJ2-1	CAISERGGPNDQFF	TGTGCCATCAGTGAGAGGGGGGGCCCTAATGATCAGTTCTTC
NA	once	17	TRBV19	TRBJ2-7	CASSPPDGTRVGYEQYF	TGTGCCAGTAGTCCCCCGGACGGGACCCGGGTTGGCTACGAGCAGTACTTC
NA	NA	12	TRBV7-9	TRBJ1-6	CASSLLNSPLHF	TGTGCCAGCAGCCTCCTTAATTCACCCCTCCACTTT
NA	NA	14	TRBV6-6	TRBJ1-5	CASNRDGSNQPQHF	TGTGCCAGTAACCGGGATGGGAGCAATCAGCCCCAGCATTTT